The sample holds a few counts of the clone carrying this TCR beta chain. This specimen belongs to a study of blood T cell repertoires in COVID-19. On the study more broadly: The origin of the acute and convalescent COVID-19 samples was the United States, Italy and Spain. PBMCs, B-cell-depleted T cells, or T cells were the source of the cDNA or gDNA that made up the material.

The ends were cut back, 0 bases at V and 3 bases at J, with 12 bases in the middle. CDR1 and CDR2 from the germline V gene are SGDLS and YYNGEE. CDR3 length equals 15 residues. Original methodology: Cell counts per sample came from amplifying reference gene primers. Only in-frame clones appear in the TCRdb table, and some are missing; sequencing was by immunoSEQ multiplex PCR. That table gives V, J and clone size, and the DNA gave D and trimming. This table has fewer than 300,000 clones, roughly 84% appearing once. The rearrangement uses TRBV9 and TRBJ1-2, with D perhaps matching TRBD1 (6 bases). Sequencing was carried out using peripheral blood. The receptor comes from a woman between 18 and 29 years old with acute or convalescent COVID-19. CDR3 coding DNA: TGTGCCAGCAGCGTAGGCTGGACAGTCGACTATGGCTACACCTTC. Protein: CASSVGWTVDYGYTF. Using reference TRBV9 and TRBJ1-2 for the parts outside the CDR3, the full variable domain is DSGVTQTPKHLITATGQRVTLRCSPRSGDLSVYWYQQSLDQGLQFLIQYYNGEERAKGNILERFSAQQFPDLHSELNLSSLELGDSALYFCASSVGWTVDYGYTFGSGTRLTVV.